This is a list of T cell receptor beta chains from one sample in a study of beta chain features in type 1 diabetes. Clones were read by immunoSEQ multiplex PCR, and TCRdb kept only the in-frame ones, dropping some. The sample consists of about 650,000 clones, roughly 12% of them appearing once. Source material: naive CD4+ T cells from blood. All receptors come from a man between 25 and 39 years old with type 1 diabetes. The CDR3 runs from the conserved cysteine through the conserved F or W. The D gene is left open where the match is weak. Size values are once, few and many counts, or a class for expanded clones, and some rows have none.

NA | TRBJ2-2 | TRBV2 | few | CASRRNTGELFF | TGTGCCTCCCGGAGAAACACCGGGGAGCTGTTTTTT
TRBD1 | TRBJ1-2 | TRBV2 | few | CASSAGQGLGGYTF | TGTGCCAGCAGTGCGGGACAGGGCCTCGGTGGCTACACCTTC
NA | TRBJ2-1 | TRBV2 | few | CASSEIVDNEQFF | TGTGCCAGCAGTGAAATTGTGGACAATGAGCAGTTCTTC
NA | TRBJ1-2 | TRBV20-1 | few | CSVLSGYTF | TGCAGTGTACTTAGTGGCTACACCTTC
TRBD1 | TRBJ1-3 | TRBV29-1 | few | CSSQQGYSGNTIYF | TGCAGCTCCCAACAGGGGTACTCTGGAAACACCATATATTTT
TRBD1 | TRBJ2-7 | TRBV19 | few | CASSPVPGTGYSYEQYF | TGTGCCAGTAGTCCCGTCCCCGGGACAGGGTACTCCTACGAGCAGTACTTC
TRBD1 | TRBJ2-7 | TRBV18 | NA | CASSETGGSSYEQYF | TGTGCCAGCTCCGAGACAGGGGGCAGCTCCTACGAGCAGTACTTC
TRBD1 | TRBJ2-6 | TRBV7-9 | few | CASSGDSHLSSGANVLTF | TGTGCCAGCAGCGGGGACAGCCATCTCAGCTCTGGGGCCAACGTCCTGACTTTC
NA | TRBJ2-5 | TRBV5-4 | NA | CASSSRAAPLQETQYF | TGTGCCAGCAGTTCTAGGGCAGCACCCTTGCAAGAGACCCAGTACTTC
NA | TRBJ1-6 | TRBV29-1 | NA | CSGADRRNSPLHF | TGCAGCGGGGCTGACAGGCGGAATTCACCCCTCCACTTT
NA | TRBJ2-6 | TRBV6-4 | few | CASSPLSGANVLTF | TGTGCCAGCAGTCCCCTCTCTGGGGCCAACGTCCTGACTTTC
TRBD1 | TRBJ1-6 | TRBV14 | few | CASSPRGHDSPLHF | TGTGCCAGCAGCCCCAGGGGGCACGACTCACCCCTCCACTTT
NA | TRBJ1-2 | TRBV6-5 | few | CASMDISYGYTF | TGTGCCAGCATGGACATAAGCTATGGCTACACCTTC
NA | TRBJ1-4 | TRBV4-3 | few | CASSPPGANEKLFF | TGCGCCAGCAGCCCCCCGGGGGCTAATGAAAAACTGTTTTTT
NA | TRBJ1-2 | TRBV4-3 | NA | CASSQDRSGYSEHGYTF | TGCGCCAGCAGCCAAGATAGGTCGGGGTATTCGGAGCATGGCTACACCTTC
NA | TRBJ2-5 | TRBV5-6 | NA | CASSHWGLQETQYF | TGTGCCAGCAGCCATTGGGGACTCCAAGAGACCCAGTACTTC
NA | TRBJ1-2 | TRBV4-1 | NA | CASSQEGYDGYGYTF | TGCGCCAGCAGCCAAGAAGGGTACGACGGGTATGGCTACACCTTC
TRBD2 | TRBJ2-1 | TRBV28 | NA | CASSPWTSGGPDEQFF | TGTGCCAGCAGTCCGTGGACTAGCGGGGGCCCGGATGAGCAGTTCTTC
NA | TRBJ2-7 | TRBV7-2 | NA | CASSLDRREQYF | TGTGCCAGCAGCTTAGATAGGCGCGAGCAGTACTTC
NA | TRBJ2-1 | TRBV7-9 | few | CASLQQSYNEQFF | TGTGCCAGCCTACAGCAGAGTTACAATGAGCAGTTCTTC
NA | TRBJ2-3 | TRBV9 | few | CASSPGDGTDTQYF | TGTGCCAGCAGCCCAGGGGACGGCACAGATACGCAGTATTTT
NA | TRBJ2-5 | TRBV7-2 | few | CASSLGGFGETQYF | TGTGCCAGCAGCTTAGGAGGGTTCGGTGAGACCCAGTACTTC
NA | TRBJ1-3 | TRBV6-5 | few | CASSQTVGNTIYF | TGTGCCAGCAGTCAGACAGTTGGAAACACCATATATTTT
NA | TRBJ2-1 | TRBV9 | NA | CASSEALSYNEQFF | TGTGCCAGCAGCGAAGCCTTATCCTACAATGAGCAGTTCTTC
NA | TRBJ2-4 | TRBV2 | few | CASSAGSVAKNIQYF | TGTGCCAGCAGTGCGGGCAGCGTAGCCAAAAACATTCAGTACTTC
NA | TRBJ2-7 | TRBV4-2 | few | CASSQGGLPNEQYF | TGTGCCAGCAGCCAAGGGGGGCTGCCCAACGAGCAGTACTTC
NA | TRBJ2-7 | TRBV30 | few | CAWSYYRDIFDEQYF | TGTGCCTGGAGTTATTACAGGGATATCTTTGACGAGCAGTACTTC
TRBD1 | TRBJ1-2 | TRBV28 | few | CASRQGQGYGYTF | TGTGCCAGCAGACAGGGACAGGGCTATGGCTACACCTTC
TRBD2 | TRBJ2-7 | TRBV18 | NA | CASSPGTSYEQYF | TGTGCCAGCTCACCAGGGACTAGTTACGAGCAGTACTTC
NA | TRBJ2-5 | TRBV30 | few | CAWSVGTQETQYF | TGTGCCTGGAGTGTAGGGACCCAAGAGACCCAGTACTTC
NA | TRBJ2-1 | TRBV7-2 | NA | CASSLIQGNEQFF | TGTGCCAGCAGCTTAATTCAGGGCAATGAGCAGTTCTTC
TRBD1 | TRBJ2-4 | TRBV19 | NA | CASSIVGQGKDKNIQYF | TGTGCCAGTAGTATTGTGGGACAGGGGAAAGACAAAAACATTCAGTACTTC
TRBD2 | TRBJ2-3 | TRBV15 | few | CATSRDPGGGINTQYF | TGTGCCACCAGCAGAGATCCTGGCGGGGGGATAAATACGCAGTATTTT
NA | TRBJ2-2 | TRBV7-9 | few | CASSLVVATGELFF | TGTGCCAGCAGCTTAGTTGTGGCCACCGGGGAGCTGTTTTTT
NA | TRBJ2-3 | TRBV18 | NA | CASSEVSSTDTQYF | TGTGCCAGCTCAGAAGTCAGCAGCACAGATACGCAGTATTTT
TRBD1 | TRBJ1-2 | TRBV5-6 | NA | CASSSEGGVYYGYTF | TGTGCCAGCAGCTCCGAAGGGGGCGTCTACTATGGCTACACCTTC
NA | TRBJ2-2 | TRBV7-9 | NA | CASSPSHVAGGGELFF | TGTGCCAGCAGCCCTTCCCATGTGGCGGGCGGCGGGGAGCTGTTTTTT
NA | TRBJ1-2 | TRBV6-1 | few | CATLFERAYGYTF | TGTGCCACCCTGTTTGAAAGGGCCTATGGCTACACCTTC
NA | TRBJ2-7 | TRBV30 | NA | CAWSVRDEQYF | TGTGCCTGGAGTGTACGGGACGAGCAGTACTTC
NA | TRBJ2-1 | TRBV28 | few | CASRVSSYNEQFF | TGTGCCAGCAGAGTTAGCTCCTACAATGAGCAGTTCTTC
TRBD2 | TRBJ2-3 | TRBV9 | NA | CASRGTSPGHDTQYF | TGTGCCAGCAGAGGGACTAGTCCCGGGCACGATACGCAGTATTTT
NA | TRBJ1-5 | TRBV10-3 | NA | CAISEMNQPQHF | TGTGCCATCAGTGAGATGAATCAGCCCCAGCATTTT
TRBD2 | TRBJ2-3 | TRBV9 | few | CASSVAPSAGGPGTQYF | TGTGCCAGCAGCGTTGCCCCCTCAGCGGGGGGCCCCGGTACGCAGTATTTT
TRBD1 | TRBJ1-2 | TRBV18 | few | CASSPSQGSGYTF | TGTGCCAGCTCACCCTCACAGGGGTCGGGCTACACCTTC
NA | TRBJ2-5 | TRBV7-6 | NA | CASSSPGRIEETQYF | TGTGCCAGCAGCTCCCCTGGACGGATAGAAGAGACCCAGTACTTC
NA | TRBJ1-6 | TRBV6-1 | NA | CASSDEARGVRSYNSPLHF | TGTGCCAGCAGTGACGAGGCGCGGGGAGTGCGCTCCTATAATTCACCCCTCCACTTT
NA | TRBJ2-7 | TRBV6-5 | few | CASSYSMGPPYEQYF | TGTGCCAGCAGTTACTCGATGGGGCCGCCCTACGAGCAGTACTTC
NA | TRBJ2-3 | TRBV7-2 | few | CASSLEAPTQYF | TGTGCCAGCAGCTTAGAGGCTCCAACGCAGTATTTT
NA | TRBJ1-2 | TRBV29-1 | NA | CSVEDNGQILNYGYTF | TGCAGCGTTGAAGATAATGGACAGATCCTTAACTATGGCTACACCTTC
TRBD2 | TRBJ2-7 | TRBV4-2 | few | CASSQDGGGTPYEQYF | TGTGCCAGCAGCCAAGATGGCGGGGGGACCCCATACGAGCAGTACTTC
NA | TRBJ2-2 | TRBV5-4 | few | CASSLVGATGELFF | TGTGCCAGCAGCTTGGTAGGAGCCACCGGGGAGCTGTTTTTT
TRBD1 | TRBJ2-1 | TRBV18 | few | CASSPGGQVGNEQFF | TGTGCCAGCTCACCTGGAGGACAGGTCGGGAATGAGCAGTTCTTC